The rows below give T cell receptor beta chains drawn from one sample of a study of blood T cell repertoires in COVID-19. TCRdb's copy holds only in-frame clones and misses some; the assay was immunoSEQ multiplex PCR. This table has 18,000 or so clones, about 88% appearing once. Sequencing used peripheral blood. These receptors all stem from a man aged 40-50 years with active COVID-19. The CDR3 runs from the conserved cysteine through the conserved F or W. Fields, in order: J gene, V gene, CDR3 protein.

J gene: TRBJ2-3
V gene: TRBV7-2
CDR3 protein: CASRGPLSLAGGDTQYF

J gene: TRBJ2-1
V gene: TRBV27
CDR3 protein: CASSLSGTRYNEQFF

J gene: TRBJ2-7
V gene: TRBV9
CDR3 protein: CASSVGRTGEQYF

J gene: TRBJ2-7
V gene: TRBV19
CDR3 protein: CASSGLAAYEQYF

J gene: TRBJ2-1
V gene: TRBV4-3
CDR3 protein: CASSQESSGMWDEQFF

J gene: TRBJ2-1
V gene: TRBV5-1
CDR3 protein: CASTGTASYNEQFF

J gene: TRBJ2-1
V gene: TRBV19
CDR3 protein: CASSPTTLAGTLYNEQFF

J gene: TRBJ1-4
V gene: TRBV12-3/TRBV12-4
CDR3 protein: CASSSTVGKLFF

J gene: TRBJ2-7
V gene: TRBV5-1
CDR3 protein: CASSSGAGEVEQYF

J gene: TRBJ1-4
V gene: TRBV5-8
CDR3 protein: CASSSKMLTGNEKLFF

J gene: TRBJ2-3
V gene: TRBV18
CDR3 protein: CASSPNYFGGTDTQYF

J gene: TRBJ2-1
V gene: TRBV3-1/TRBV3-2
CDR3 protein: CASSQGGGGEQFF

J gene: TRBJ1-5
V gene: TRBV18
CDR3 protein: CASSSGQVQPQHF

J gene: TRBJ1-2
V gene: TRBV7-9
CDR3 protein: CASSLGTGGYGYTF

J gene: TRBJ2-7
V gene: TRBV6-2/TRBV6-3
CDR3 protein: CASSLAGVPYEQYF

J gene: TRBJ2-6
V gene: TRBV27
CDR3 protein: CASSSFLRSGANVLTF

J gene: TRBJ1-5
V gene: TRBV4-2
CDR3 protein: CASSLGTGGFGDQPQHF

J gene: TRBJ1-3
V gene: TRBV7-9
CDR3 protein: CASSPGGGSGNTIYF

J gene: TRBJ2-7
V gene: TRBV30
CDR3 protein: CAWRRGRDFREQYF

J gene: TRBJ2-3
V gene: TRBV3-1/TRBV3-2
CDR3 protein: CASSQGPDTQYF

J gene: TRBJ2-1
V gene: TRBV27
CDR3 protein: CASKNGYNEQFF

J gene: TRBJ1-2
V gene: TRBV12-5
CDR3 protein: CASGLVQGKEGYGYTF

J gene: TRBJ2-2
V gene: TRBV30
CDR3 protein: CAWSVQGWTGELFF

J gene: TRBJ2-1
V gene: TRBV7-9
CDR3 protein: CASSLGWGTSGSIDNEQFF

J gene: TRBJ2-5
V gene: TRBV5-4
CDR3 protein: CASTSKAGAAGQETQYF